This record covers a single T cell receptor (beta chain). The sample comes from a study of control samples from healthy donors and cancer patients. The CDR3 spans 14 residues. V lost 2 bases and J 0 bases, leaving 9 bases between the germline ends. Germline V gene sequence: CDR1 SGDLS, CDR2 YYNGEE. Repertoires were generated with immunoSEQ multiplex PCR, while TCRdb's copy carries only in-frame clones and drops some. Seen here are around 180,000 clones, approximately 94% observed once, and the top ten hold 1.1% to 1.5%. The rearrangement joins TRBV9 to TRBJ2-7; D might be TRBD1 (5 bases). The sequence derives from a woman aged 18 to 35 in good health. The sample was blood. The CDR3 DNA follows: TGTGCCAGCAGCGTTGGACATTTCTCCTACGAGCAGTACTTC. The encoded protein is CASSVGHFSYEQYF.